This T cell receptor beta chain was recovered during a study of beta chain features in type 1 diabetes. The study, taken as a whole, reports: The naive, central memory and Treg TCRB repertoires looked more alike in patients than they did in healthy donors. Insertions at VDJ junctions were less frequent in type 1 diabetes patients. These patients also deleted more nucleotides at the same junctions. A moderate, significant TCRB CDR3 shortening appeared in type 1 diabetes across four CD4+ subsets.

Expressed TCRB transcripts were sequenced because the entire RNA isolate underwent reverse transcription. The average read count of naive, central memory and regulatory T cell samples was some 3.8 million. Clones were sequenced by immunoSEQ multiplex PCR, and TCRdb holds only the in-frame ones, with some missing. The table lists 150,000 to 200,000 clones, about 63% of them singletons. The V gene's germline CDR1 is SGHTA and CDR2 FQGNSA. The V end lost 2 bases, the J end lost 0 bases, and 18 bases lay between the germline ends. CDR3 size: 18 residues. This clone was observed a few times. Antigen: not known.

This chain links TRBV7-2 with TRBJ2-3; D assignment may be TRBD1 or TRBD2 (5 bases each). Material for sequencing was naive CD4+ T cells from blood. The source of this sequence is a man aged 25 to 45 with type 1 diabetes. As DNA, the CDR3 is TGTGCCAGCAGCTTACCTCAAAGGGGCAGGACTAGCACAGATACGCAGTATTTT. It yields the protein CASSLPQRGRTSTDTQYF.